This TCR beta chain was captured by sequencing in a study of PD-1 blockade in mismatch repair-deficient tumors. PCR or immunohistochemistry showed mismatch repair deficiency in every enrolled patient. Profiling relied on immunoSEQ multiplex PCR, and the TCRdb table lists in-frame clones only, not all of them. The table lists about 14,000 clones, approximately 82% of them singletons. CDR1 is SGHTA, CDR2 FQGNSA, per germline. After removal of 5 bases from V and 12 bases from J, the junction contained 9 bases not matched to a gene. This CDR3 comprises 15 residues. This TCR derives from an adult with mismatch repair-deficient cancer. The chain employs TRBV7-2 and TRBJ2-4, with 14 bases identical to TRBD2. The sequencing used PBMCs, collected approximately 15 weeks after starting pembrolizumab. CDR3 loop: CASSLGRGLAGAQYF. CDR3 DNA sequence: TGTGCCAGCAGCCTGGGCCGGGGACTAGCGGGAGCTCAGTACTTC.